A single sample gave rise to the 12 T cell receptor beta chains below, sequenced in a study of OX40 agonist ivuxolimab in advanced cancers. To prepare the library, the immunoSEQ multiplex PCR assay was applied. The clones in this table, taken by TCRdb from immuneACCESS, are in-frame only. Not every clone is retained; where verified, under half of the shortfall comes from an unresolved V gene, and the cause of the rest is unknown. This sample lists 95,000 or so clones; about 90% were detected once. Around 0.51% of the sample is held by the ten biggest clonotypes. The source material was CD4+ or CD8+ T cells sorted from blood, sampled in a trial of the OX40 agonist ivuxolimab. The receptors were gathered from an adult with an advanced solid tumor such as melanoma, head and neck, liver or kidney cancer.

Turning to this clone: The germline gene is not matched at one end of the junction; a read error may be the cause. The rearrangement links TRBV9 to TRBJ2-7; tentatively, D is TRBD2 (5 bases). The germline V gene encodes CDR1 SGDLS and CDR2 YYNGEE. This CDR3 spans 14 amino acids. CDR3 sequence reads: CASSVAPSSSEQYF. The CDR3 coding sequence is TGTGCCAGCAGCGTAGCTCCTAGCTCCTCCGAGCAGTACTTC.

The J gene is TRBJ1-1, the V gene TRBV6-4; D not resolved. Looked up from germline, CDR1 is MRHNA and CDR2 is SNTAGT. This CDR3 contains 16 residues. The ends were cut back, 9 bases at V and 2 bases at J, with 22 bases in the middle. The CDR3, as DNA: TGTGCCAGGCCGGGCCCCACGCTGTTAAACAACACTGAAGCTTTCTTT. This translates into CARPGPTLLNNTEAFF.

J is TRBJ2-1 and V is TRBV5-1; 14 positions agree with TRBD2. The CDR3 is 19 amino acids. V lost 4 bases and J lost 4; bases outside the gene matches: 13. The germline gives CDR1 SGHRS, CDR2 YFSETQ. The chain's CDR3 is CASSQGPRTSGRLYNEQFF. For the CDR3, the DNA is TGCGCCAGCAGCCAGGGACCCCGGACTAGCGGGAGGTTATACAATGAGCAGTTCTTC.

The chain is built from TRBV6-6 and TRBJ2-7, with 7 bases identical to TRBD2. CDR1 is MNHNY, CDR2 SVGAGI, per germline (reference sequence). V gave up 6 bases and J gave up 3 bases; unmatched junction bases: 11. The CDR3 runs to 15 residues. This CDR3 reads CASSPLRLADYEQYF. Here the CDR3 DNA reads TGTGCCAGCAGCCCCCTCAGGCTAGCGGACTACGAGCAGTACTTC.

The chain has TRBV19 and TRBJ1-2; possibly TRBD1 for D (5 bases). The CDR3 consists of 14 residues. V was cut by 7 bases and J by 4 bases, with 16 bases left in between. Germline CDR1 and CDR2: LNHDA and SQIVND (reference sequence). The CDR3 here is CASIPSMGGYGYTF. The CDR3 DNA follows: TGTGCCAGTATTCCCAGCATGGGGGGCTATGGCTACACCTTC.

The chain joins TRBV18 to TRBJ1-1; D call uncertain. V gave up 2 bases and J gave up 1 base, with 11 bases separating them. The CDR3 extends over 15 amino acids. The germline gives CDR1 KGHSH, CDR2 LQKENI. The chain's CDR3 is CASSPGQARNTEAFF. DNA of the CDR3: TGTGCCAGCTCACCAGGTCAGGCGAGGAACACTGAAGCTTTCTTT.

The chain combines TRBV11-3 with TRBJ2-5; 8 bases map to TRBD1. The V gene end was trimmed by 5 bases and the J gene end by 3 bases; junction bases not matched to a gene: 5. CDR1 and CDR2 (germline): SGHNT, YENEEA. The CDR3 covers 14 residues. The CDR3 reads CASSPRTGKETQYF. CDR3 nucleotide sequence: TGTGCCAGCAGCCCCCGGACAGGGAAAGAGACCCAGTACTTC.

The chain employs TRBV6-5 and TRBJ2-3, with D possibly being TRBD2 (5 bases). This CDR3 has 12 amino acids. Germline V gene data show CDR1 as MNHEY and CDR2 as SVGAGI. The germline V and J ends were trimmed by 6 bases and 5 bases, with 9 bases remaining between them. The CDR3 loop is CASRDSGDTQYF. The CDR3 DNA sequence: TGTGCCAGCAGGGACTCGGGAGATACGCAGTATTTT.

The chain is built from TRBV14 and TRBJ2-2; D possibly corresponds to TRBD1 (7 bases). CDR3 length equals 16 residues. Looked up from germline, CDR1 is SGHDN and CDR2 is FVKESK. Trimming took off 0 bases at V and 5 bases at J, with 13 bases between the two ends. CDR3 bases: TGTGCCAGCAGCCAAGACAGGGGGGCCAGGACCGGGGAGCTGTTTTTT. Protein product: CASSQDRGARTGELFF.

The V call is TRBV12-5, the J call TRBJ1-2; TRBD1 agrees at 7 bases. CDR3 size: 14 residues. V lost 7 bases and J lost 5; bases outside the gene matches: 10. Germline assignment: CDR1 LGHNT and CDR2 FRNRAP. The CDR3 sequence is CASVHRGKGYGYTF. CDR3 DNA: TGTGCTAGTGTCCACAGGGGTAAGGGGTATGGCTACACCTTC.

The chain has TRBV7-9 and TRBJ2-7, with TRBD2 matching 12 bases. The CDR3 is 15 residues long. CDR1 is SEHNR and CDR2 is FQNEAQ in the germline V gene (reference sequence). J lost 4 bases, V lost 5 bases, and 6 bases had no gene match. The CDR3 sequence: CASSHGLAGIYEQYF. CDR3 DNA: TGTGCCAGCAGCCACGGACTAGCGGGGATATACGAGCAGTACTTC.

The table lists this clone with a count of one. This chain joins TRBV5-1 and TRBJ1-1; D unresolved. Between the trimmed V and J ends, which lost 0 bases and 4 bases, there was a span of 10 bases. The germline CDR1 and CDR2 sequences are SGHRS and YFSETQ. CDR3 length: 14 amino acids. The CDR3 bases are TGCGCCAGCAGCTTGGTTCCGGGGTCCACTGAAGCTTTCTTT. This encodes CASSLVPGSTEAFF.